This TCR beta chain was found in a study of T cells in women clearing cervical HPV infection. Across the study: Control women cleared a single incident HPV16 infection within 12 months. General study findings and limits: Cases carried less TRBV6-7 than controls: roughly 0.11% versus 0.16%.

The CDR3 consists of 15 residues. Germline loops: CDR1 SGHDT, CDR2 YYEEEE. The trim removed 0 bases at V and 0 bases at J, leaving 2 bases unmatched. Data came from immunoSEQ multiplex PCR; TCRdb stores just in-frame clones and leaves some out. The sample totals 20,000 or so clones. Concerning this clone itself: As yet, its antigen is unknown. The read ends 3 residues early relative to the CDR3; the germline J gene fills the gap.

This clonotype was obtained from a woman between 18 and 69 years old with a cervical HPV16 infection that either progressed to CIN3+ or cleared (not recorded which). This chain uses TRBV5-6 with TRBJ1-2; TRBD1 aligns across 7 bases. Sequencing was performed on blood buffy coat. CDR3 sequence reads: CASSLGTGTNYGYTF. The DNA read from the CDR3 is TGTGCCAGCAGCTTGGGGACAGGCACTAACTATGGC.